The clone carrying this TCR beta chain has at least ten counts. Its antigen remains unidentified. The record originates from a study of regulatory T cells in long-lasting Graves disease. V gave up 8 bases and J gave up 1 base; unmatched junction bases: 10. The CDR3 runs 15 residues. Germline V gene data show CDR1 as SGHRS and CDR2 as YFSETQ. As to time point: persistent/refractory GD, antithyroid drugs over 5 years with positive TRAb. After RNA was extracted from PBMCs, the TCR library was made from it. The peripheral blood volume drawn was about 9 milliliters, and it was collected into EDTA tubes. Study-wide results and limits: It was possible that the small sample size reduced accuracy. Persistent disease showed a preference for TRBV28, TRBJ1-2 and TRBJ2-5.

Researchers made TCR beta libraries by using iRepertoire HTBI primers and running Arm-PCR on CDR3 regions. Using its own MiXCR run on the multiplex PCR reads, TCRdb lists one record per CDR3 protein. The table shows approximately 380,000 distinct CDR3 sequences, with roughly 20% occurring only once. Source: peripheral blood mononuclear cells (PBMCs), taken when the disease was refractory, from a patient treated with antithyroid drugs. The receptor's source is a female donor with Graves disease. The rearrangement joins TRBV5-1 to TRBJ1-1, with 8 positions matching TRBD1. The CDR3 DNA reads as TGCGCCAGTAGAGGAGCAGGGGGCCAGAACACTGAAGCTTTCTTT. This codes for CASRGAGGQNTEAFF.